This T cell receptor (beta chain) was documented in a study of CD8 T cells in Susac syndrome. At the level of the study: Among sequenced Susac syndrome patients, about 6 had active disease and roughly eight were in remission. Treatment status at blood draw for the Susac syndrome patients was therapy-naive, corticosteroids, or intravenous immunoglobulin alone.

CDR3 size: 14 residues. The germline V gene encodes CDR1 MDHEN and CDR2 SYDVKM. J was trimmed by 2 bases and V by 2 bases; bases with no gene match: 2. Negative isolation yielded CD8+ and CD4+ T cells; FACS enriched TEMRA cells. Reverse transcription used roughly 0.45 to 1 ug RNA and random hexamers. With immunoSEQ multiplex PCR, TCR beta CDR3 was amplified across 54 Vbeta and 13 Jbeta. TCRdb independently ran MiXCR on the immunoSEQ multiplex PCR reads; one entry per CDR3 protein. In the table there are under 200,000 distinct CDR3 sequences, 95% to 96% of which are singletons. The specimen was CD4+ T cells from PBMCs. The chain joins TRBV28 to TRBJ2-5; TRBD2 aligns across 7 bases. This TCR derives from a human donor with Susac syndrome. CDR3 coding DNA: TGTGCCAGCAGTTTACTAGCGGCACAAGAGACCCAGTACTTC. This gives the protein CASSLLAAQETQYF.